This T cell receptor (beta chain) is drawn from a study of blood T cell repertoires in COVID-19. Clinical history as reported by participants underpinned cohort assignment. Measured with immunoSEQ multiplex PCR; TCRdb has only the in-frame clones, and not every one. The table has some 270,000 clones, almost 85% seen once. The origin of this receptor is a woman aged 45 to 65 with acute COVID-19. Sequenced material: PBMCs or T cells enriched from blood (not recorded which).

DNA for the CDR3: TGTGCCAGCAGCCCCTTCGGAGGGATCTCTGGAAACACCATATATTTT. Amino acids: CASSPFGGISGNTIYF. The chain is built from TRBV3-1 (or the pseudogene TRBV3-2) and TRBJ1-3; D ambiguous. Germline V CDR1 and CDR2: LGHDT, YNNKEL (reference sequence). Deletions cut 4 bases from V and 0 bases from J, with 13 bases between. This CDR3 is 16 amino acids long.